Below, 11 T cell receptor beta chains from the same sample are listed, as sequenced in a study of post-analysis software for immune sequencing data. No antigen is known for these receptors. Carried by the TCR beta cDNA libraries were unique molecular identifiers. TCRdb recomputed calls from the PCR reads with MiXCR, one row per CDR3 protein. The table shows hundreds of thousands of distinct CDR3 sequences, with 25% to 30% occurring only once. Findings and caveats of the study: Elevated frequency relative to controls characterized roughly five TRBV segments in patients, TRBV5-6, TRBV5-1 and TRBV20-1 among them.

Sequenced sample: blood. The receptor set was obtained from a girl aged 5-17 years with multiple sclerosis.

This clonotype was detected only a few times. The chain couples TRBV29-1 to TRBJ1-2; TRBD1 matches 11 bases. The CDR3 length is 13 residues. Trimming took 5 bases from V and 8 from J; bases not matched to a gene: 7. The V gene's germline CDR1 is SQVTM and CDR2 ANQGSEA. CDR3 in DNA: TGCAGCGTTTCCGGGACAGGGGGGAAGGGCTACACCTTC. Translating it yields CSVSGTGGKGYTF.

The chain recombines TRBV10-3 with TRBJ2-7; 8 nucleotides match TRBD2. V dropped 8 bases and J dropped 5; count of bases not matched to a gene: 11. This CDR3 is built from 14 residues. Germline CDR1 reads ENHRY; CDR2 reads SYGVKD. The CDR3 DNA reads TGTGCCATCTCCGCCCTCGGGAGGGTCCACGAGCAGTACTTC. Residues: CAISALGRVHEQYF.

This clonotype was recorded a few times. The V gene is TRBV20-1, the J gene TRBJ1-1, with 8 bases that match TRBD1. The CDR3 runs to 14 residues. With V trimmed by 5 bases and J by 11 bases, 16 bases remained unmatched. Germline-derived CDR1 and CDR2 are DFQATT and SNEGSKA (reference sequence). The CDR3 region has the DNA TGCAGTGCTTTCCCTGCCGGGGACAGGTCGGACGCTTTCTTT. Residues: CSAFPAGDRSDAFF.

V gene TRBV10-3 combines with J gene TRBJ1-3, with D tentatively TRBD1 (6 bases). The CDR3 loop spans 17 amino acids. CDR1 and CDR2 (germline): ENHRY, SYGVKD. Trimming shortened V by 3 bases and J by 0 bases, and 15 bases separated the two germline ends. The CDR3 nucleotides are TGTGCCATCAGTGACCCGGACAGCGAAAACTCTGGAAACACCATATATTTT. Its translation is CAISDPDSENSGNTIYF.

This clonotype has more than one count but fewer than ten. The chain has TRBV21-1 and TRBJ1-4. TRBV21-1 is a pseudogene locus. The CDR3 has 17 residues. This chain's CDR3 is CASSKGQGYRTNEKLFF. CDR3 DNA: TGTGCCAGCAGCAAAGGGCAGGGATACCGAACTAATGAAAAACTGTTTTTT.

This clonotype was counted only a few times. The CDR3 DNA sequence: TGCAGTGCTCTCACCCTACTAGCGGGGGGAGACGAGCAGTACTTC. Encoded protein: CSALTLLAGGDEQYF. The chain recombines TRBV20-1 with TRBJ2-7; TRBD2 matches at 12 bases. This CDR3 contains 15 residues. The trim removed 5 bases at V and 5 bases at J, leaving 10 bases unmatched. Germline loops: CDR1 DFQATT, CDR2 SNEGSKA (reference sequence).

This clonotype came up a few times. The gene calls are TRBV5-1 and TRBJ2-7; D unclear. The CDR3 contains 15 residues. Germline CDR1 SGHRS, CDR2 YFSETQ. Trimming shortened V by 2 bases and J by 6 bases, and 18 bases separated the two germline ends. The DNA of the CDR3 is TGCGCCAGCAGCTTACGGGCCGACTTGGGGTCCGAGCAGTACTTC. Translation gives CASSLRADLGSEQYF.

The chain has TRBV27 and TRBJ1-2; 7 positions match TRBD1. Germline trimming cut 11 bases from V and 6 bases from J; bases unmatched to any gene: 12. The germline V gene encodes CDR1 MNHEY and CDR2 SMNVEV (reference sequence). The CDR3 spans 13 residues. CDR3 DNA sequence: TGTGCCCGTTCAGGGGGGGAAAACGATGGCTACACCTTC. As protein: CARSGGENDGYTF.

Comment on this clonotype: The final CDR3 position lacks the conserved phenylalanine or tryptophan, pointing to a likely read error. The V gene is TRBV4-3, the J gene TRBJ2-1; D unresolved. The CDR3 is 17 amino acids. Germline V lookup: CDR1 LGHNA, CDR2 YSLEER. Between the trimmed V and J ends, which lost 0 bases and 0 bases, there was a span of 12 bases. For the CDR3, the DNA is TGCGCCAGCAGCCAAGATGAGCTAGGTTCCTCCTACAATGAGCAGTTCTCC. Protein sequence: CASSQDELGSSYNEQFS.

V usage is TRBV15 and J usage is TRBJ2-7; 8 bases line up with TRBD2. The last part of the DNA fits TRBJ2-5 better; the J call may be wrong. The germline CDR1 and CDR2 sequences are LNHNV and YYDKDF (reference sequence). The CDR3 is 15 amino acids. For the CDR3, the DNA is TGTGCCACCAGCGGACTAGCATTGGGGGATTCGACCCAGTACTTC. Translating it yields CATSGLALGDSTQYF.

The chain is built from TRBV20-1 and TRBJ1-1; tentatively, D is TRBD1 (5 bases). There are 13 residues in the CDR3. V lost 5 bases, J lost 1 base, and 11 bases lay in between. CDR1 is DFQATT and CDR2 is SNEGSKA in the germline V gene (reference sequence). This CDR3 is CSASGTGNTEAFF. For the CDR3, the DNA is TGCAGTGCTTCCGGGACGGGGAACACTGAAGCTTTCTTT.